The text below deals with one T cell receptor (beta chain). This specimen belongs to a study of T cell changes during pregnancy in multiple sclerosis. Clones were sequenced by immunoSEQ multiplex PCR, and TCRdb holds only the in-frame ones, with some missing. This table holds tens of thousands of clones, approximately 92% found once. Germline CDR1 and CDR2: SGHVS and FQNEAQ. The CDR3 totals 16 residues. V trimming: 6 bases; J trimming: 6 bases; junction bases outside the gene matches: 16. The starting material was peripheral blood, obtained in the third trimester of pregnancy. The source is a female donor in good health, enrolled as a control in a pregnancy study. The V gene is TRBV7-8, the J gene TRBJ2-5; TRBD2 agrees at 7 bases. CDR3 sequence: CASRRQSASGYKTQYF. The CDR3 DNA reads TGTGCCAGCAGACGTCAATCGGCTAGCGGCTATAAGACCCAGTACTTC.